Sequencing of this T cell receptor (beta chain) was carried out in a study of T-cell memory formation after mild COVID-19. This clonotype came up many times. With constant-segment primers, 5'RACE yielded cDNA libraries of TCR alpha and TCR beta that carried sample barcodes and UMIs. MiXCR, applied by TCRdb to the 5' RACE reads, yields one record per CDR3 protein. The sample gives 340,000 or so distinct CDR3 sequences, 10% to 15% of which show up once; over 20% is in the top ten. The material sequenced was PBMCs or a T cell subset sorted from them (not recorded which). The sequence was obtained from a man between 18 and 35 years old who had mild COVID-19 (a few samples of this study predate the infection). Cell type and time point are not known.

CDR3 bases: TGTGCCAGCAGTTACATCACGGGGGGGCGATACAACAATGAGCAGTTCTTC. It is translated as CASSYITGGRYNNEQFF. The genes are TRBV14 and TRBJ2-1; 8 bases line up with TRBD2. The germline V gene has CDR1 SGHDN and CDR2 FVKESK. The ends lost 6 bases at V and 5 bases at J; junction bases unmatched: 15. CDR3 size: 17 residues.